A single sample gave rise to the 14 T cell receptor beta chains below, sequenced in a study of T cell responses to AZD1222 COVID-19 vaccine. The assay was immunoSEQ multiplex PCR, and TCRdb's table has in-frame clones only and misses some. The table records some 80,000 clones, 90% of them present only once. The material was peripheral blood, obtained on day 0 of AZD1222 vaccination. These TCRs come from an adult in good health.

The J gene is TRBJ1-5, the V gene TRBV3-1 (or the pseudogene TRBV3-2); D remains unclear. The CDR3 sequence is 14 residues long. V was cut by 0 bases and J by 7 bases, with 10 bases left in between. Germline lookup yields CDR1 LGHDT and CDR2 YNNKEL (reference sequence). Written as DNA, the CDR3 is TGTGCCAGCAGCCAAGATTTACGGACCCAGCCCCAGCATTTT. This encodes CASSQDLRTQPQHF.

J is TRBJ2-7 and V is TRBV5-1, with D maybe TRBD2 (6 bases). The germline V gene has CDR1 SGHRS and CDR2 YFSETQ. The V and J ends lost 2 bases and 0 bases respectively, with 15 bases between them. There are 16 residues in the CDR3. The CDR3 nucleotides are TGCGCCAGCAGCTTCCACCGGGACTGGAGCTCCTACGAGCAGTACTTC. Its protein product is CASSFHRDWSSYEQYF.

CDR3 DNA: TGTGCCAGCAGCCCATTAGGACAGGGGGGAAACACCATATATTTT. Amino acid sequence: CASSPLGQGGNTIYF. The V gene is TRBV13, the J gene TRBJ1-3; 9 nucleotides align to TRBD1. From germline, CDR1 is PRHDT and CDR2 FYEKMQ (reference sequence). The CDR3 extends over 15 amino acids. V trimming: 5 bases; J trimming: 4 bases; junction bases outside the gene matches: 6.

This chain uses TRBV19 with TRBJ1-1; D is unclear. Germline loops: CDR1 LNHDA, CDR2 SQIVND (reference sequence). The CDR3 covers 15 residues. V was shortened by 3 bases and J by 4 bases, with 15 bases between the two germline ends. DNA for the CDR3: TGTGCCAGTAGTATGGCTGTTGGACTAGGCACTGAAGCTTTCTTT. It translates to CASSMAVGLGTEAFF.

The V gene is TRBV5-1, the J gene TRBJ1-4; D perhaps matches TRBD1 (5 bases). The V end lost 1 base, the J end lost 6 bases, and 7 bases lay between the germline ends. From germline, CDR1 is SGHRS and CDR2 YFSETQ. There are 13 residues in the CDR3. As DNA, the CDR3 is TGCGCCAGCAGCTTGACAGGTGATGAAAAACTGTTTTTT. It encodes CASSLTGDEKLFF.

V is TRBV24-1 and J is TRBJ1-5, with TRBD1 as a possible D gene (6 bases). The CDR3 extends over 16 amino acids. Trimming took 2 bases from V and 2 from J, leaving 12 bases between them. Germline V CDR1 and CDR2: KGHDR, SFDVKD. The CDR3 spells CATSDSVAGGNQPQHF. Here the CDR3 DNA reads TGTGCCACCAGTGATTCCGTGGCAGGGGGCAATCAGCCCCAGCATTTT.

This chain links TRBV15 with TRBJ2-3, with 9 bases aligning to TRBD2. Germline V gene lookup returns CDR1 LNHNV and CDR2 YYDKDF (reference sequence). This CDR3 comprises 17 residues. Trimming cost V 3 bases and J 6 bases; bases outside gene matches: 13. CDR3 sequence: CATSSSDLRGGMDTQYF. For the CDR3, the DNA is TGTGCCACCAGCAGCTCCGATTTGCGGGGGGGCATGGATACGCAGTATTTT.

Notes on this clone: Distinct nucleotide sequences in the sample also encode this CDR3. The gene calls are TRBV28 and TRBJ1-4, with a weak D call TRBD1 (5 bases). V lost 5 bases, J lost 7 bases, and 11 bases lay in between. Germline CDR1 reads MDHEN; CDR2 reads SYDVKM. The CDR3 contains 13 residues. Here the CDR3 reads CASSPGGGEKLFF. The CDR3 bases are TGTGCCAGCAGTCCCGGTGGGGGTGAAAAACTGTTTTTT.

This chain links TRBV27 with TRBJ1-6; D unclear. V lost 2 bases and J 7 bases, leaving 9 bases between the germline ends. Per germline, CDR1 MNHEY and CDR2 SMNVEV (reference sequence). There are 14 residues in the CDR3. The CDR3 nucleotides read TGTGCCAGCAGTTTAGCGATCCACAATTCACCCCTCCACTTT. It yields the protein CASSLAIHNSPLHF.

J is TRBJ1-6 and V is TRBV7-2; no definite D call. V dropped 1 base and J dropped 10 bases, with 14 bases sitting between them. Looked up from germline, CDR1 is SGHTA and CDR2 is FQGNSA. The CDR3 runs to 15 residues. The CDR3 DNA follows: TGTGCCAGCAGCTTAGGGCAACAGTCTAAATCACCCCTCCACTTT. This codes for CASSLGQQSKSPLHF.

This chain links TRBV18 with TRBJ2-5; the match to TRBD1 covers 10 bases. With 9 bases clipped from V and 2 bases from J, the junction kept 9 bases outside the gene matches. The CDR3 covers 15 residues. Looked up from germline, CDR1 is KGHSH and CDR2 is LQKENI. DNA for the CDR3: TGTGCCAGTCAGCTGGGACAGGGGTCTCAAGAGACCCAGTACTTC. Residues: CASQLGQGSQETQYF.

The chain has TRBV3-1 (or the pseudogene TRBV3-2) and TRBJ2-3; 10 bases agree with TRBD2. The junction had 8 bases not matched to a gene; V was cut back by 4 bases and J by 4 bases. The CDR3 contains 16 residues. The germline V gene encodes CDR1 LGHDT and CDR2 YNNKEL (reference sequence). The CDR3 nucleotides read TGTGCCAGCAGCCCCCGGCGGCTAGCGGGGGCAGATACGCAGTATTTT. Protein sequence: CASSPRRLAGADTQYF.

In DNA form, the CDR3 reads TGTGCCAGCAGCTTAGGCTCTTCTAGCACAGATACGCAGTATTTT. Residues: CASSLGSSSTDTQYF. The chain is built from TRBV11-3 and TRBJ2-3; no clear D gene. Germline CDR1 reads SGHNT; CDR2 reads YENEEA. V gave up 1 base and J gave up 0 bases, with 8 bases separating them. This CDR3 is 15 amino acids long.

J is TRBJ1-2 and V is TRBV27; the match to TRBD1 covers 8 bases. The CDR3 is made up of 15 amino acids. Per the germline V gene, CDR1 is MNHEY and CDR2 is SMNVEV (reference sequence). With 5 bases clipped from V and 0 bases from J, the junction kept 5 bases outside the gene matches. The CDR3 nucleotides are TGTGCCAGCAGTGAACAGGGGGGACCTAACTATGGCTACACCTTC. Its protein product is CASSEQGGPNYGYTF.